These T cell receptor beta chains were read from a single sample in a study of shared clonotypes between healthy human individuals. The method was immunoSEQ multiplex PCR; TCRdb's version includes in-frame clones alone and lacks a portion of them. The table has millions of clones, more than 90% seen once; the top ten hold over 0.12%. Sequencing was done on a sample of naive CD4+ T cells sorted from blood. The origin of the receptors is a man younger than 35 in good health. Both conserved end residues are part of each CDR3. A D gene is named only where the DNA matches it firmly. Rows give clone size only sometimes, using once, few, many, or a class for an expanded clone.

J | D | size | V | CDR3 | DNA
TRBJ1-1 | - | - | TRBV5-1 | CASSLSGYTEAFF | TGCGCCAGCAGCTTGAGTGGTTACACTGAAGCTTTCTTT
TRBJ2-2 | - | - | TRBV19 | CASSVQGTGELFF | TGTGCCAGTAGTGTCCAGGGCACCGGGGAGCTGTTTTTT
TRBJ2-3 | - | - | TRBV19 | CATSRDQSTDTQYF | TGTGCCACATCCCGGGACCAAAGCACAGATACGCAGTATTTT
TRBJ2-5 | - | - | TRBV6-6 | CACGASLGGQYF | TGTGCCTGCGGGGCCAGCCTAGGAGGGCAGTACTTC
TRBJ2-2 | - | - | TRBV5-1 | CASSFGQGNTGELFF | TGCGCCAGCAGCTTTGGGCAGGGGAACACCGGGGAGCTGTTTTTT
TRBJ1-1 | TRBD1 | few | TRBV4-1 | CASSPRGFNTEAFF | TGCGCCAGCAGCCCCAGGGGGTTTAACACTGAAGCTTTCTTT
TRBJ2-5 | - | - | TRBV30 | CAWSVSERVSGTQYF | TGTGCCTGGAGTGTATCGGAACGAGTCTCGGGGACCCAGTACTTC
TRBJ1-5 | TRBD1 | - | TRBV19 | CASSISVTGANQPQHF | TGTGCCAGTAGTATATCGGTGACAGGGGCTAATCAGCCCCAGCATTTT
TRBJ2-2 | TRBD2 | - | TRBV6-4 | CASSWTSGIAGELFF | TGTGCCAGCAGCTGGACTAGCGGGATCGCCGGGGAGCTGTTTTTT
TRBJ2-7 | - | - | TRBV7-2 | CASSFGTVSSYEQYF | TGTGCCAGCAGCTTCGGGACGGTTAGCTCCTACGAGCAGTACTTC
TRBJ1-4 | - | - | TRBV2 | CASSIGGADEKLFF | TGTGCCAGCAGCATAGGAGGGGCGGATGAAAAACTGTTTTTT
TRBJ1-4 | - | - | TRBV25-1 | CASRDKTNEKLFF | TGTGCCAGCAGGGACAAGACTAATGAAAAACTGTTTTTT
TRBJ2-6 | TRBD2 | - | TRBV10-3 | CATDIGTSGIAGANVLTF | TGTGCCACCGACATTGGGACTAGCGGGATAGCTGGGGCCAACGTCCTGACTTTC
TRBJ2-3 | - | - | TRBV29-1 | CSVAIGISTDTQYF | TGCAGCGTTGCTATAGGGATCAGCACAGATACGCAGTATTTT
TRBJ2-1 | - | - | TRBV6-4 | CASSDSAGVTSYNEQFF | TGTGCCAGCAGTGACTCAGCCGGAGTTACATCCTACAATGAGCAGTTCTTC
TRBJ2-1 | TRBD2 | once | TRBV5-4 | CASSLARLAGDNEQFF | TGTGCCAGCAGCTTGGCTCGGCTAGCGGGGGACAATGAGCAGTTCTTC
TRBJ2-7 | - | - | TRBV7-7 | CASSLAPDSEQYF | TGTGCTAGCAGCTTAGCCCCAGACAGCGAGCAGTACTTC
TRBJ2-5 | - | - | TRBV20-1 | CSARPGALQYF | TGCAGTGCTAGACCCGGAGCCCTCCAGTACTTC
TRBJ2-3 | TRBD2 | - | TRBV28 | CASIPGGAVDTQYF | TGTGCCAGCATCCCGGGGGGGGCAGTAGATACGCAGTATTTT
TRBJ1-5 | TRBD1 | few | TRBV19 | CATGTASYSNQPQHF | TGTGCCACTGGGACAGCCTCGTATAGCAATCAGCCCCAGCATTTT
TRBJ1-5 | - | - | TRBV7-4 | CASLLVSRPQHF | TGTGCCAGCTTGCTAGTCAGCCGGCCCCAGCATTTT
TRBJ1-2 | - | - | TRBV6-5 | CASSYGRSNYGYTF | TGTGCCAGCAGTTACGGACGTTCTAACTATGGCTACACCTTC
TRBJ2-2 | TRBD1 | - | TRBV29-1 | CSVLSRTGGQGTGELFF | TGCAGCGTTTTATCCCGGACAGGGGGCCAGGGAACCGGGGAGCTGTTTTTT
TRBJ2-5 | TRBD2 | - | TRBV5-1 | CASGTSGLPQETQYF | TGCGCCAGCGGGACTAGCGGGCTCCCCCAAGAGACCCAGTACTTC
TRBJ1-4 | - | - | TRBV2 | CASSEYSWTEKLFF | TGTGCCAGCAGTGAATACAGTTGGACGGAAAAACTGTTTTTT
TRBJ2-7 | - | - | TRBV4-1 | CASSQVRGFDEQYF | TGCGCCAGCAGCCAAGTTAGAGGGTTTGACGAGCAGTACTTC
TRBJ2-5 | - | - | TRBV7-9 | CASSLTAGTQYF | TGTGCCAGCAGCTTAACGGCAGGGACCCAGTACTTC
TRBJ2-6 | - | - | TRBV10-2 | CASSESFAFSGANVLTF | TGCGCCAGCAGTGAGTCGTTTGCATTCTCTGGGGCCAACGTCCTGACTTTC
TRBJ1-1 | - | - | TRBV30 | CAWSSDSLGNTEAFF | TGTGCCTGGAGTTCGGACTCCCTGGGGAACACTGAAGCTTTCTTT
TRBJ2-5 | - | once | TRBV4-3 | CASSQDRGGETQYF | TGCGCCAGCAGCCAAGACAGGGGAGGGGAGACCCAGTACTTC
TRBJ1-2 | - | - | TRBV28 | CASRGLDRLFKSYGYTF | TGTGCCAGCAGGGGGCTAGACAGGCTCTTTAAATCCTATGGCTACACCTTC
TRBJ2-7 | TRBD2 | - | TRBV5-1 | CASSPSPAGGSYEQYF | TGCGCCAGCAGCCCCTCCCCAGCGGGGGGTTCCTACGAGCAGTACTTC
TRBJ2-7 | - | - | TRBV6-5 | CASSLLKSSYEQYF | TGTGCCAGCAGCCTTTTGAAGAGCTCCTACGAGCAGTACTTC
TRBJ1-3 | - | - | TRBV5-6 | CASSSFGPGNTIYF | TGTGCCAGCAGCTCGTTCGGGCCTGGAAACACCATATATTTT
TRBJ2-7 | - | - | TRBV6-6 | CASSYGRGAYEQYF | TGTGCCAGCAGTTACGGCAGGGGCGCCTACGAGCAGTACTTC
TRBJ2-3 | - | - | TRBV7-2 | CASSLTSQDTQYF | TGTGCCAGCAGCTTAACTAGCCAGGATACGCAGTATTTT
TRBJ1-6 | - | - | TRBV18 | CASSPIESSYNSPLHF | TGTGCCAGCTCACCAATCGAAAGCTCCTATAATTCACCCCTCCACTTT
TRBJ2-3 | - | - | TRBV29-1 | CSVEDPIKDGLSTDTQYF | TGCAGCGTTGAAGACCCAATAAAGGACGGACTTAGCACAGATACGCAGTATTTT
TRBJ1-2 | - | - | TRBV21-1 | CASSKEGLDGYGYTF | TGTGCCAGCAGCAAAGAAGGCCTGGACGGCTATGGCTACACCTTC
TRBJ1-2 | - | - | TRBV19 | CASSKVGTIYGYTF | TGTGCCAGTAGTAAAGTAGGGACAATTTATGGCTACACCTTC
TRBJ2-7 | - | - | TRBV6-1 | CASSVGTIGYEQYF | TGTGCCAGCAGTGTAGGGACGATCGGGTACGAGCAGTACTTC
TRBJ1-5 | - | - | TRBV6-5 | CASSRGTPSNQPQHF | TGTGCCAGCAGCCGTGGGACACCTAGCAATCAGCCCCAGCATTTT
TRBJ2-7 | - | - | TRBV30 | CAWSGGRQSSYEQYF | TGTGCCTGGAGTGGGGGCCGACAGAGCTCCTACGAGCAGTACTTC
TRBJ1-5 | - | - | TRBV6-6 | CASSYSGQNNQPQHF | TGTGCCAGCAGTTACTCGGGACAAAATAATCAGCCCCAGCATTTT
TRBJ2-3 | TRBD1 | - | TRBV6-5 | CASSQGAGTDTQYF | TGTGCCAGCAGTCAGGGGGCGGGCACAGATACGCAGTATTTT
TRBJ1-1 | TRBD1 | - | TRBV15 | CATSKTGTGYTEAFF | TGTGCCACCAGCAAAACCGGGACAGGGTACACTGAAGCTTTCTTT
TRBJ2-2 | - | - | TRBV7-9 | CASSEVRTGELFF | TGTGCCAGCAGCGAGGTACGGACCGGGGAGCTGTTTTTT
TRBJ2-7 | - | - | TRBV11-2 | CASSFTRSYEQYF | TGTGCCAGCAGCTTCACACGATCCTACGAGCAGTACTTC
TRBJ1-6 | - | few | TRBV25-1 | CASSETLLGSPLHF | TGTGCCAGCAGTGAGACCCTTTTGGGATCACCCCTCCACTTT
TRBJ2-1 | TRBD2 | - | TRBV15 | CATREGLAGGLRNEQFF | TGTGCCACCAGAGAGGGGCTAGCGGGGGGGCTCAGGAATGAGCAGTTCTTC
TRBJ2-7 | - | - | TRBV7-9 | CASSLGQLSYEQYF | TGTGCCAGCAGCTTAGGGCAGCTCTCCTACGAGCAGTACTTC
TRBJ2-3 | TRBD2 | - | TRBV7-9 | CASSSSGRITSTDTQYF | TGTGCCAGCAGCTCTAGCGGAAGAATTACTAGCACAGATACGCAGTATTTT
TRBJ2-2 | - | - | TRBV4-2 | CASSQGGTSPGELFF | TGTGCCAGCAGCCAGGGGGGAACTAGCCCCGGGGAGCTGTTTTTT
TRBJ1-6 | - | - | TRBV6-1 | CASSEVNSPLHF | TGTGCCAGCAGTGAAGTAAATTCACCCCTCCACTTT